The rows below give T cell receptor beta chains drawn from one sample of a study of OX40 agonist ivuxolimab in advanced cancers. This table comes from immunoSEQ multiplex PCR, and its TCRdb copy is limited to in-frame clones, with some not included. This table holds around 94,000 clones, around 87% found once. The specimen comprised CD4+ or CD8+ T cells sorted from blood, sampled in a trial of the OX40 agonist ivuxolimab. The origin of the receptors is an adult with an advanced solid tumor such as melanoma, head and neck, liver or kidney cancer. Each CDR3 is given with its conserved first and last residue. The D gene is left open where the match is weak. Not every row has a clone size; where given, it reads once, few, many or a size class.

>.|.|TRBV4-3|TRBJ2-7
TGCGCCAGCAGCCAAGATTTTCAAGCGGTATTCTCCTACGAGCAGTACTTC
CASSQDFQAVFSYEQYF
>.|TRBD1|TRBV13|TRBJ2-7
TGTGCCAGCAGCCTCCCGCTCGGGACAGGGGGTAACGAGCAGTACTTC
CASSLPLGTGGNEQYF
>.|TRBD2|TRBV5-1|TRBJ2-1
TGCGCCAGCAGCTCGGGACTAGCCCATTCAAATGAGCAGTTCTTC
CASSSGLAHSNEQFF
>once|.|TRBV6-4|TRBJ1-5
TGTGCCAGCAGTGAGCGGGCCCACGGGCCCCAGCATTTT
CASSERAHGPQHF
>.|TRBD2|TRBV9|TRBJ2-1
TGTGCCAGCAGCGTCGGACTAGCAGGTGAGCAGTTCTTC
CASSVGLAGEQFF
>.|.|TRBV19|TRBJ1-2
TGTGCCAGTAGTATAGGGGAGCGCCCCTACACCTTC
CASSIGERPYTF
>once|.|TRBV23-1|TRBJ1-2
TGCGCCAGCAGTCAACAGGAGAGCTATGGCTACACCTTC
CASSQQESYGYTF
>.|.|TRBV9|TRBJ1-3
TGTGCCAGCAGCGTAGAAGACAGATACTCTGGAAACACCATATATTTT
CASSVEDRYSGNTIYF
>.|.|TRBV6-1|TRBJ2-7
TGTGCCAGCAGTGAAGGCGTCGCGGGGCAGGGTTTCTACGAGCAGTACTTC
CASSEGVAGQGFYEQYF
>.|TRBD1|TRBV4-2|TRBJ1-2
TGTGCCAGCAGCCAAGATATGGGACAGGGGGCACGGTATGGCTACACCTTC
CASSQDMGQGARYGYTF
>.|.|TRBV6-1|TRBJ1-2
TGTGCCAGCAGACCTCGGGGGGCGCTTGGCTACACCTTC
CASRPRGALGYTF
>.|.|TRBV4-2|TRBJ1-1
TGTGCCAGCAGGGCGTTTGGGGACACTGAAGCTTTCTTT
CASRAFGDTEAFF
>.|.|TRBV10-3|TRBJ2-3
TGTGCCTCACGAAACGGGAGCACAGATACGCAGTATTTT
CASRNGSTDTQYF
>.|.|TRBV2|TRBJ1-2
TGTGCCAGCAGGGGCCCCGCGGGGTCTGGCTACACCTTC
CASRGPAGSGYTF
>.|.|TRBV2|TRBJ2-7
TGTGTCAGCAGTGAATGGGGCAGAGTCAGCGAGCAGTACTTC
CVSSEWGRVSEQYF
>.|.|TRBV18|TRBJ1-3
TGTGCCAGCTCACCCTCCTCGGACTCTGGAAACACCATATATTTT
CASSPSSDSGNTIYF
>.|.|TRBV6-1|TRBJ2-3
TGTGCCAGCAGGCGGGATCGTACGCAGTATTTT
CASRRDRTQYF
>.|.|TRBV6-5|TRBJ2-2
TGTGCCAGCAGTTACTCTGGTTTAGGGTCGACCGGGGAGCTGTTTTTT
CASSYSGLGSTGELFF
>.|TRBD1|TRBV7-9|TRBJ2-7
TGTGCCAGCAGCTTAGGGACAGGGTGGGACGAGCAGTACTTC
CASSLGTGWDEQYF
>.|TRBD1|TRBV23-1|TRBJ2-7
TGCGCCAGCAGCCAGGGGGCTACCTACGAGCAGTACTTC
CASSQGATYEQYF
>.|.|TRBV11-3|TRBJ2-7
TGTGCCAGCAGCTTAGAGGAGGGTCCCACCTACGAGCAGTACTTC
CASSLEEGPTYEQYF
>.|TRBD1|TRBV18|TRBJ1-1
TGTGCCAGCTCACCTGGGACAGGGTTGGACACTGAAGCTTTCTTT
CASSPGTGLDTEAFF
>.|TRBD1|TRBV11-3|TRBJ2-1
TGTGCCAGCAGCTCCGGGACAGGGACATTGTCTGAGCAGTTCTTC
CASSSGTGTLSEQFF
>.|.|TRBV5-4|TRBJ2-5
TGTGCCAGCAGCTTGGAAGGGAGGGAGACCCAGTACTTC
CASSLEGRETQYF
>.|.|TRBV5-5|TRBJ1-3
TGTGCCAGCAGCTATGAAGCGAGAACCACCATATATTTT
CASSYEARTTIYF
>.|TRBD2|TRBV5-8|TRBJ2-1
TGTGCCAGCAGCCCAGGGACTAGCGGGGGGGCTACCCATGAGCAGTTCTTC
CASSPGTSGGATHEQFF
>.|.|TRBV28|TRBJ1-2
TGTGCCAGCGGTGAGTCCCAGGCTATTCGTGGCTACACCTTC
CASGESQAIRGYTF
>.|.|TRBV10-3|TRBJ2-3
TGTGCCATCAGTGAGTCCGGGAGATCCCGCACAGATACGCAGTATTTT
CAISESGRSRTDTQYF
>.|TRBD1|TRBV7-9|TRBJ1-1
TGTGCCAGCAGCTTTCCCGACAGGGGTGACACTGAAGCTTTCTTT
CASSFPDRGDTEAFF
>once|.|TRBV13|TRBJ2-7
TGTGCCAGCAGCTTATTAGTGACGGATTACGAGCAGTACTTC
CASSLLVTDYEQYF
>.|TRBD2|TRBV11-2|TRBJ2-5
TGTGCCAGCAGCTTGGGGGTTCTAGCGGGGGAAGAGACCCAGTACTTC
CASSLGVLAGEETQYF
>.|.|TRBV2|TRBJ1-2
TGTGCCAGCAGTCTCGAGGAGTATGGCTACACCTTC
CASSLEEYGYTF
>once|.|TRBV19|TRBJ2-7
TGTGCCAGCCGCCCAGGGGGAACCGGGACTAGTATTCTCGGCGGTGCCTACGAGCAGTACTTC
CASRPGGTGTSILGGAYEQYF
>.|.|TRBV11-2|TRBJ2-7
TGTGCCAGCAGCTTAGGCCGACAGAGCTACGAGCAGTACTTC
CASSLGRQSYEQYF
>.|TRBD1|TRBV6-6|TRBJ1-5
TGTGCCAGCAGTATCCCGGGACAGGGGGCAGAACAGCCCCAGCATTTT
CASSIPGQGAEQPQHF
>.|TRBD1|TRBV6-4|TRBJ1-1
TGTGCCAGCAGTGCCACCGGGACAGCGAACACTGAAGCTTTCTTT
CASSATGTANTEAFF
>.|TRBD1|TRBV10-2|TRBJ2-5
TGCGCCAGCTCGCCTCAGGGGGCGCTTGAAGAGACCCAGTACTTC
CASSPQGALEETQYF
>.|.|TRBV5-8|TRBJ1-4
TGTGCCAGCAGCTTGCATGTCCAATCTAATGAAAAACTGTTTTTT
CASSLHVQSNEKLFF
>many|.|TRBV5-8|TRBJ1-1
TGTGCCAGCAGCTTGGGCAGAGGGAAGGGTGAAGCTTTCTTT
CASSLGRGKGEAFF
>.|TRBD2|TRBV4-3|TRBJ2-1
TGCGCCAGCAGCCAAGAACCTAGCGGGGGTTGGGGTGAGCAGTTCTTC
CASSQEPSGGWGEQFF
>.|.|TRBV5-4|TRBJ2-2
TGTGCCAGCAGCTTGGGAGACAGGACTCCCGGGGAGCTGTTTTTT
CASSLGDRTPGELFF
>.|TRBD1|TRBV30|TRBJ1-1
TGTGCCTGGGCCAGGGACAGGGGTAAGGTAGGAGCTTTCTTT
CAWARDRGKVGAFF
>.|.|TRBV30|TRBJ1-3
TGTGCCTGGAGCACCTTCTCTGGAAACACCATATATTTT
CAWSTFSGNTIYF
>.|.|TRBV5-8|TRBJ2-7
TGTGCCAGCAGCCCGAGGGGGAGGGATTACGAGCAGTACTTC
CASSPRGRDYEQYF
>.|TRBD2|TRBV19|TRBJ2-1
TGTGCCAGTAGCCTGACTAGCGGGGGAGTTACCTACAATGAGCAGTTCTTC
CASSLTSGGVTYNEQFF
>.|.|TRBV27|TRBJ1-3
TGTGCCAGCAGCCCTAAACCCCGGGACGGAGGAAGCTCTGGAAACACCATATATTTT
CASSPKPRDGGSSGNTIYF
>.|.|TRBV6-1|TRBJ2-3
TGTGCCAGCAGTGAAGGATTAGGGACGTACAACACAGATACGCAGTATTTT
CASSEGLGTYNTDTQYF
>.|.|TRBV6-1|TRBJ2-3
TGTGCCAGCAGTGGGCCCCTCGGGACAGATACGCAGTATTTT
CASSGPLGTDTQYF
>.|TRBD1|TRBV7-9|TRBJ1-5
TGTGCCAGCAGCTTAGCCGGGACAGGGCTGTCCGGGCCCCAGCATTTT
CASSLAGTGLSGPQHF
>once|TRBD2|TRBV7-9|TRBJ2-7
TGTGCCAGCAGCCCCGGACGGCTCGGGAGGAGGAACGAGCAGTACTTC
CASSPGRLGRRNEQYF
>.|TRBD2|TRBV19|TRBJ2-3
TGTGCCAGTAGCCGACGATGGACTAGCGGGGGGAGCACAGATACGCAGTATTTT
CASSRRWTSGGSTDTQYF
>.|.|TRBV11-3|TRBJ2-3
TGTGCCAGCAGCTTAACCTCGGGGGGCGACGTTTTAATCACAGATACGCAGTATTTT
CASSLTSGGDVLITDTQYF
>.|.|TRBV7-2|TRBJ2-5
TGTGCCAGCAGCTTAGTCAGAAGAGAGACCCAGTACTTC
CASSLVRRETQYF
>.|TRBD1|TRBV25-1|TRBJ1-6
TGTGCCAGCAGCGGAACAGGGGAGAATTCACCCCTCCACTTT
CASSGTGENSPLHF
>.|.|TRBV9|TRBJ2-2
TGTGCCAGCAGCGTAGGTCCAGGGAACACCGGGGAGCTGTTTTTT
CASSVGPGNTGELFF
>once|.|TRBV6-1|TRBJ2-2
TGTGCCAGCAGTGTCGCCAGGGATACCGGGGAGCTGTTTTTT
CASSVARDTGELFF
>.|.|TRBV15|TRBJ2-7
TGTGCCACCAGCAGAGCAGACAGCTCCTACGAGCAGTACTTC
CATSRADSSYEQYF
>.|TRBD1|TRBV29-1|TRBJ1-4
TGCAGCGTTGAAGGCGACAGGGTCGGAACTAATGAAAAACTGTTTTTT
CSVEGDRVGTNEKLFF
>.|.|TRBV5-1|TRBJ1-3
TGCGCCAGCAGCCTGGAGGGGGTCAGCAACACCATATATTTT
CASSLEGVSNTIYF
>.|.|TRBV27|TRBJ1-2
TGTGCCAGCAGTTTAGACAGTAACTATGGCTACACCTTC
CASSLDSNYGYTF